This T cell receptor beta chain was recovered during a study of shared clonotypes between healthy human individuals. Study overall: Samples came from a couple of female and a few male donors aged 18 to 49.

V gave up 1 base and J gave up 2 bases, with 8 bases separating them. Germline values: CDR1 SEHNR, CDR2 FQNEAQ (reference sequence). The CDR3 spans 14 residues. Clones were read by immunoSEQ multiplex PCR, and TCRdb kept only the in-frame ones, dropping some. This sample has 980,000 or so clones, with about 80% found just once. This TCR derives from a man aged 18 to 29 in good health. Sequencing was carried out using memory CD4+ T cells sorted from blood. Subset defined: CD45RA-negative fraction. This sequence joins TRBV7-9 and TRBJ1-2; no clear D. The chain's CDR3 is CASSLGVRNYGYTF. The CDR3 bases are TGTGCCAGCAGCTTAGGGGTACGGAACTATGGCTACACCTTC. The variable domain in full, with the rest retrieved from reference TRBV7-9 and TRBJ1-2, is DTGVSQNPRHKITKRGQNVTFRCDPISEHNRLYWYRQTLGQGPEFLTYFQNEAQLEKSRLLSDRFSAERPKGSFSTLEIQRTEQGDSAMYLCASSLGVRNYGYTFGSGTRLTVV.